Below, 17 T cell receptor beta chains from the same sample are listed, as sequenced in a study of OX40 agonist ivuxolimab in advanced cancers. Assay used: immunoSEQ multiplex PCR; TCRdb lists only in-frame clones, some missing. The sample includes nearly 85,000 clones, around four fifths of them seen just once. This specimen was CD4+ or CD8+ T cells sorted from blood, taken in a trial of the OX40 agonist ivuxolimab. These receptors all stem from an adult with an advanced solid tumor such as melanoma, head and neck, liver or kidney cancer.

This clone was seen a single time. The chain recombines TRBV4-2 with TRBJ1-3, with D tentatively TRBD1 (6 bases). This CDR3 comprises 16 residues. The V gene lost 5 bases and the J gene lost 0 bases, with 14 bases spanning the gap. Germline V gene data show CDR1 as LGHNA and CDR2 as YNFKEQ. The CDR3 loop is CASSYSRGGSGNTIYF. The CDR3 region has the DNA TGTGCCAGCAGCTACTCGAGAGGGGGCTCTGGAAACACCATATATTTT.

The rearrangement uses TRBV6-1 and TRBJ1-3, with a weak D call TRBD1 (5 bases). Germline V lookup: CDR1 MNHNS, CDR2 SASEGT. V was shortened by 4 bases and J by 0 bases, with 10 bases between the two germline ends. This CDR3 has 15 amino acids. The CDR3 spells CASSGGRNSGNTIYF. CDR3 nucleotides: TGTGCCAGCAGTGGGGGACGGAACTCTGGAAACACCATATATTTT.

The chain couples TRBV12-2 to TRBJ1-2; TRBD1 was called by the table and not checked on the DNA. TRBV12-2 is assigned pseudogene status. This CDR3 is built from 19 residues. The CDR3 coding sequence is TGTGCAAGTCGCTTAGCGCTAAGCGTCCTGACAGGAGCCCCCGTAGGCTACACCTTC. Encoded protein: CASRLALSVLTGAPVGYTF.

The rearrangement links TRBV7-9 to TRBJ2-5; D gene unclear. Trimming removed 2 bases from V and 5 bases from J, with 3 bases in between. There are 11 residues in the CDR3. Germline V gene lookup returns CDR1 SEHNR and CDR2 FQNEAQ (reference sequence). The CDR3 nucleotides read TGTGCCAGCAGCTTATCTGAGACCCAGTACTTC. Amino acids: CASSLSETQYF.

V and J are TRBV10-3 and TRBJ2-3, with D maybe TRBD1 (5 bases). The CDR3 contains 14 residues. Germline CDR1 and CDR2: ENHRY and SYGVKD. Trimming cost V 10 bases and J 3 bases, with 17 bases left between them. In DNA, the CDR3 is TGTGCCACCGCCTACACTTACAGGACAGATACGCAGTATTTT. Its protein product is CATAYTYRTDTQYF.

In its sample, this clone was seen once. The rearrangement joins TRBV4-3 to TRBJ1-5; D not resolved. V was cut by 0 bases and J by 0 bases, with 6 bases left in between. The germline CDR1 and CDR2 sequences are LGHNA and YSLEER. This CDR3 is 15 amino acids long. This CDR3 reads CASSQDPNSNQPQHF. The CDR3 DNA sequence: TGCGCCAGCAGCCAAGATCCCAATAGCAATCAGCCCCAGCATTTT.

This chain uses TRBV5-1 with TRBJ2-3, with D perhaps matching TRBD1 (6 bases). Germline V gene sequence: CDR1 SGHRS, CDR2 YFSETQ. Between the trimmed V and J ends, which lost 2 bases and 3 bases, there was a span of 13 bases. The CDR3 covers 15 residues. The CDR3 sequence: CASSFSGDGTDTQYF. Written as DNA, the CDR3 is TGCGCCAGCAGCTTTTCAGGGGATGGGACAGATACGCAGTATTTT.

V is TRBV5-6 and J is TRBJ2-5; 9 positions agree with TRBD1. The CDR3 has 14 amino acids. CDR1 and CDR2 (germline): SGHDT, YYEEEE. V trimming: 4 bases; J trimming: 4 bases; junction bases outside the gene matches: 5. Written as DNA, the CDR3 is TGTGCCAGCAGCCTGGGACAGGGAGGAGAGACCCAGTACTTC. Residues: CASSLGQGGETQYF.

V and J are TRBV2 and TRBJ1-6; D might be TRBD1 (6 bases). From germline, CDR1 is SNHLY and CDR2 FYNNEI. V was pared by 3 bases and J by 4 bases, with 7 bases between. The CDR3 totals 14 residues. The CDR3 reads CASSDRGYNSPLHF. The CDR3 nucleotides are TGTGCCAGCAGTGACAGGGGTTATAATTCACCCCTCCACTTT.

The CDR3 here is CASSEEGSGKFSPLHF. The CDR3 nucleotides are TGTGCCAGCAGTGAGGAGGGGTCGGGAAAATTTTCACCCCTCCACTTT. The chain links TRBV2 to TRBJ1-6; D might be TRBD1 (5 bases). The CDR3 spans 16 residues. With 3 bases removed from V and 9 bases from J, the gap between germline ends came to 18 bases. Germline values: CDR1 SNHLY, CDR2 FYNNEI.

The chain joins TRBV4-3 to TRBJ1-2; D is unclear. Trimming removed 5 bases at V and 4 bases at J, with 14 bases between. The CDR3 is 14 residues long. The germline V gene has CDR1 LGHNA and CDR2 YSLEER. The CDR3 sequence: CASSTSEGSYGYTF. The CDR3 DNA is TGCGCCAGCAGCACCTCTGAGGGAAGCTATGGCTACACCTTC.

V gene TRBV5-4 combines with J gene TRBJ2-3; 9 bases line up with TRBD2. From germline, CDR1 is SGHNT and CDR2 YYREEE (reference sequence). This CDR3 comprises 15 residues. The ends lost 5 bases at V and 6 bases at J; junction bases unmatched: 10. The CDR3 DNA is TGTGCCAGCAGTCGCGGGGGGGCCTCCTCCGATACGCAGTATTTT. Translated: CASSRGGASSDTQYF.

This CDR3 reads CASSPVWGETQYF. In nucleotides, the CDR3 is TGTGCCAGCTCACCGGTATGGGGAGAGACCCAGTACTTC. V usage is TRBV18 and J usage is TRBJ2-5; D is unresolved. Germline CDR1 is KGHSH and CDR2 is LQKENI. The CDR3 is 13 residues long. Trimming took off 3 bases at V and 4 bases at J, with 9 bases between the two ends.

The chain recombines TRBV7-9 with TRBJ2-2; D remains ambiguous. Germline V lookup: CDR1 SEHNR, CDR2 FQNEAQ (reference sequence). The V end was cut by 7 bases, the J end by 9 bases, with 9 bases between. The CDR3 extends over 11 amino acids. The CDR3 here is CASNPSRELFF. CDR3 DNA sequence: TGTGCCAGCAACCCGTCCAGGGAGCTGTTTTTT. The entire variable domain, with the rest obtained from reference TRBV7-9 and TRBJ2-2, is as follows: DTGVSQNPRHKITKRGQNVTFRCDPISEHNRLYWYRQTLGQGPEFLTYFQNEAQLEKSRLLSDRFSAERPKGSFSTLEIQRTEQGDSAMYLCASNPSRELFFGEGSRLTVL.

The genes are TRBV2 and TRBJ1-2; TRBD1 is a possible D gene (5 bases). CDR1 is SNHLY, CDR2 FYNNEI, per germline. The CDR3 runs to 13 residues. Trimming pared 4 bases from V and 7 bases from J, leaving 13 bases between. CDR3 sequence (DNA): TGTGCCAGCAGTGTACAAGGGGATGGTGGCTACACCTTC. It is translated as CASSVQGDGGYTF.

The chain uses TRBV9 and TRBJ2-2; D is unclear. Germline CDR1 is SGDLS and CDR2 is YYNGEE. The V and J ends lost 3 bases and 3 bases respectively, with 12 bases between them. The CDR3 length is 15 residues. CDR3 in amino acids: CASSAGSHDTGELFF. The CDR3 DNA reads as TGTGCCAGCAGCGCAGGCAGTCATGACACCGGGGAGCTGTTTTTT.

V and J are TRBV27 and TRBJ2-1; either TRBD1 or TRBD2 may supply D (6 bases each). CDR3 length: 18 residues. V was pared by 0 bases and J by 0 bases, with 15 bases between. Per the germline V gene, CDR1 is MNHEY and CDR2 is SMNVEV (reference sequence). CDR3 nucleotides: TGTGCCAGCAGTTTATCGGTTGAGGGGGGCCTCTCCTACAATGAGCAGTTCTTC. This sequence encodes CASSLSVEGGLSYNEQFF.